The 2 T cell receptor beta chains below were found in one sample sequenced in a study of early T cells in non-severe SARS-CoV-2 infection. Using its own MiXCR run on the 5' RACE reads, TCRdb lists one record per CDR3 protein. The sample records about 97,000 distinct CDR3 sequences, approximately 11% being singletons. Sample: whole blood, taken at baseline. The receptors were sampled from an adult who was a healthcare worker with PCR-confirmed SARS-CoV-2 infection or an uninfected control (not recorded which).

This clonotype appeared many times. The chain couples TRBV19 to TRBJ2-1; TRBD2 might be the D (6 bases). V lost 4 bases and J 5 bases, leaving 18 bases between the germline ends. This CDR3 has 16 residues. Germline CDR1 is LNHDA and CDR2 is SQIVND (reference sequence). The CDR3 DNA reads as TGTGCCAGTAGTACTCAGCGGGCTGCCCCAAACAATGAGCAGTTCTTC. Translating gives CASSTQRAAPNNEQFF.

In this sample, this clonotype turned up a few times. This chain links TRBV13 with TRBJ2-7, with TRBD2 identical over 10 bases. The CDR3 extends over 15 amino acids. Looked up from germline, CDR1 is PRHDT and CDR2 is FYEKMQ (reference sequence). V dropped 3 bases and J dropped 4; count of bases not matched to a gene: 6. CDR3 in DNA: TGTGCCAGCAGCTTCTCCCTAGCGGGAGAATACGAGCAGTACTTC. Its protein product is CASSFSLAGEYEQYF.